A single sample gave rise to the 32 T cell receptor beta chains below, sequenced in a study of vaccination and CD4 T cells after COVID-19. The sample's treatment: roughly ten-day PBMC culture with coronavirus spike peptide pools or control peptides (ViraFEST assay). These TCRs' antigens remain unknown. Sequenced with the Oncomine TCR Beta short-read assay was DNA taken from cultured CD4+ T cells. TCRdb fed the PCR reads into MiXCR, producing one record per CDR3 protein. Among about 20,000 distinct CDR3 sequences listed, approximately 53% were seen once. The sequenced sample consisted of CD4+ T cells from blood, cultured in vitro. These receptors were collected from a human donor who had recovered from COVID-19.

V gene TRBV20-1 combines with J gene TRBJ2-7; weak D call: TRBD2 (6 bases). V lost 6 bases and J lost 4, with 16 bases in between. The CDR3 spans 13 residues. Germline V gives CDR1 DFQATT, CDR2 SNEGSKA (reference sequence). In DNA form, the CDR3 reads TGCAGTGCCTCGCCGGGGAGGAATTACGAGCAGTACTTC. This translates into CSASPGRNYEQYF.

This clonotype appeared once. The chain has TRBV20-1 and TRBJ2-1; D unclear. Trimming shortened V by 1 base and J by 5 bases, and 3 bases separated the two germline ends. The CDR3 covers 11 residues. From germline, CDR1 is DFQATT and CDR2 SNEGSKA (reference sequence). The chain's CDR3 is CSARGNNEQFF. The CDR3 bases are TGCAGTGCTAGAGGTAACAATGAGCAGTTCTTC.

The rearrangement links TRBV10-3 to TRBJ1-1, with no clear D. CDR1 and CDR2 (germline): ENHRY, SYGVKD. The CDR3 runs 14 residues. Trimming took 6 bases from V and 1 from J, leaving 12 bases between them. The DNA for the CDR3 is TGTGCCATCAGCACTGCTTCCACGAACACTGAAGCTTTCTTT. It codes for CAISTASTNTEAFF.

V is TRBV7-2 and J is TRBJ2-3; 10 bases line up with TRBD2. V trimming: 5 bases; J trimming: 6 bases; junction bases outside the gene matches: 14. CDR1 is SGHTA and CDR2 is FQGNSA in the germline V gene. The CDR3 spans 17 residues. CDR3 sequence: CASSSSGRRQPPDTQYF. The CDR3 bases are TGTGCCAGCAGCAGTAGCGGGAGGAGACAGCCCCCCGATACGCAGTATTTT.

The gene calls are TRBV19 and TRBJ2-7; 8 bases agree with TRBD2. V lost 2 bases to trimming and J lost 2 bases; unmatched junction nucleotides: 2. The CDR3 runs 14 residues. Germline V gene sequence: CDR1 LNHDA, CDR2 SQIVND (reference sequence). DNA of the CDR3: TGTGCCAGTAGTATACCGGGAGGGCCCTACGAGCAGTACTTC. Amino acid sequence: CASSIPGGPYEQYF.

The CDR3, as DNA: TGTGCCTGGAGTAGATTCGGGACAGGGGTTGGCGAGCAGTACTTC. Translated: CAWSRFGTGVGEQYF. This chain uses TRBV30 with TRBJ2-7; 10 bases match TRBD1. There are 15 residues in the CDR3. Germline V gene data show CDR1 as GTSNPN and CDR2 as SVGIG (reference sequence). Unmatched junction bases numbered 10, after V lost 2 bases and J lost 6 bases. Full variable domain (missing parts from reference TRBV30 and TRBJ2-7): SQTIHQWPATLVQPVGSPLSLECTVEGTSNPNLYWYRQAAGRGLQLLFYSVGIGQISSEVPQNLSASRPQDRQFILSSKKLLLSDSGFYLCAWSRFGTGVGEQYFGPGTRLTVT.

V and J are TRBV20-1 and TRBJ1-1; D remains ambiguous. The CDR3 loop spans 14 amino acids. The germline V gene has CDR1 DFQATT and CDR2 SNEGSKA (reference sequence). CDR3 coding DNA: TGCAGCGCCCTTGGACCGGGGATGAACACTGAAGCTTTCTTT. Its protein product is CSALGPGMNTEAFF.

The chain joins TRBV5-1 to TRBJ2-7; D could derive from TRBD1 or TRBD2 (6 bases each). The CDR3 is made up of 14 amino acids. Germline CDR1 SGHRS, CDR2 YFSETQ. V dropped 3 bases and J dropped 0 bases, with 10 bases sitting between them. CDR3 residues: CASSWGDTSYEQYF. The CDR3 DNA sequence: TGCGCCAGCAGCTGGGGGGACACCTCCTACGAGCAGTACTTC.

J is TRBJ1-5 and V is TRBV7-9; D remains ambiguous. CDR1 and CDR2 from the germline V gene are SEHNR and FQNEAQ (reference sequence). The CDR3 consists of 13 residues. Trimming removed 5 bases at V and 10 bases at J, with 15 bases between. CDR3 region: CASSRAAGDPQHF. CDR3 coding DNA: TGTGCCAGCAGCCGGGCCGCGGGCGACCCCCAGCATTTT.

This clonotype showed up just a few times. This chain links TRBV19 with TRBJ1-1, with TRBD1 identical over 8 bases. Germline CDR1 LNHDA, CDR2 SQIVND (reference sequence). The trim removed 6 bases at V and 3 bases at J, leaving 6 bases unmatched. This CDR3 is 14 amino acids long. CDR3 coding DNA: TGTGCCAGTAGCCCCCACAGGGGGGACACTGAAGCTTTCTTT. Its protein product is CASSPHRGDTEAFF.

In its sample, this clonotype was seen a few times. The V and J genes are TRBV6-2 or TRBV6-3 and TRBJ2-2, with 9 bases lining up with TRBD1. This CDR3 has 14 residues. The V gene's germline CDR1 is MNHEY and CDR2 SVGEGT. The trim removed 7 bases at V and 4 bases at J, leaving 4 bases unmatched. Here the CDR3 DNA reads TGTGCCAGCATTCGGACAGGGGCCACCGGGGAGCTGTTTTTT. Translation: CASIRTGATGELFF.

The chain joins TRBV20-1 to TRBJ1-1; D unresolved. CDR3 length: 14 amino acids. Germline loops: CDR1 DFQATT, CDR2 SNEGSKA (reference sequence). Trimming stripped 1 base from V and 1 base from J, with 10 bases between. CDR3 in amino acids: CSARAPTANTEAFF. The DNA of the CDR3 is TGCAGTGCTAGAGCACCGACCGCGAACACTGAAGCTTTCTTT.

This clonotype was seen a single time. V gene TRBV15 combines with J gene TRBJ1-3; D is undetermined. V lost 0 bases to trimming and J lost 2 bases, with 8 bases between them. Germline CDR1 is LNHNV and CDR2 is YYDKDF (reference sequence). The CDR3 sequence is 15 residues long. CDR3 nucleotides: TGTGCCACCAGCAGAGATTGGGCGGCTGGAAACACCATATATTTT. Amino acid sequence: CATSRDWAAGNTIYF.

This chain connects TRBV10-3 to TRBJ2-7; 9 positions agree with TRBD1. The J segment lost 3 bases and the V segment lost 6 bases, leaving 6 bases of the junction unmatched. Germline V gives CDR1 ENHRY, CDR2 SYGVKD. The CDR3 spans 14 residues. CDR3 protein: CAIRDRGKVYEQYF. CDR3 nucleotides: TGTGCCATCAGGGACAGGGGTAAAGTCTACGAGCAGTACTTC.

The table lists this clonotype with a few counts. The gene calls are TRBV29-1 and TRBJ1-5; D is undetermined. Trimming took off 4 bases at V and 4 bases at J, with 8 bases between the two ends. The length of the CDR3 is 12 residues. Germline-derived CDR1 and CDR2 are SQVTM and ANQGSEA. The CDR3 DNA reads TGCAGCGTTGGGGCAACGAATCAGCCCCAGCATTTT. Protein sequence: CSVGATNQPQHF.

V is TRBV30 and J is TRBJ1-1; D is perhaps TRBD1 (5 bases). The CDR3 runs to 12 residues. Trimming removed 3 bases at V and 5 bases at J, with 10 bases between. Germline V gene data show CDR1 as GTSNPN and CDR2 as SVGIG (reference sequence). The CDR3 coding sequence is TGTGCCTGGAGGGGAGGGGATACTGAAGCTTTCTTT. Its translation is CAWRGGDTEAFF.

This chain joins TRBV5-1 and TRBJ2-5; D possibly matches TRBD1 or TRBD2 (5 bases each). CDR1 SGHRS and CDR2 YFSETQ come from the germline V gene. The V end was cut by 0 bases, the J end by 10 bases, with 13 bases between. The CDR3 has 13 amino acids. CDR3 amino acids: CASSLDGASGQYF. Written as DNA, the CDR3 is TGCGCCAGCAGCTTGGACGGGGCATCTGGCCAGTACTTC.

The CDR3 DNA reads TGTGCCAGCAGTTCACGACAGTCTAACTATGGCTACACCTTC. Translating it yields CASSSRQSNYGYTF. The gene calls are TRBV6-5 and TRBJ1-2; a possible D gene is TRBD1 (5 bases). With 4 bases removed from V and 0 bases from J, the gap between germline ends came to 9 bases. The CDR3 runs 14 residues. Germline V CDR1 and CDR2: MNHEY, SVGAGI.

This clonotype is large by share. This rearrangement joins TRBV7-2 to TRBJ1-2; D not resolved. CDR1 is SGHTA and CDR2 is FQGNSA in the germline V gene. This CDR3 comprises 13 residues. The germline V and J ends were trimmed by 5 bases and 2 bases, with 9 bases remaining between them. The CDR3 region has the DNA TGTGCCAGCAGCACCGGGCCCAACTATGGCTACACCTTC. The encoded protein is CASSTGPNYGYTF. The variable domain in full, with the rest retrieved from reference TRBV7-2 and TRBJ1-2, is GAGVSQSPSNKVTEKGKDVELRCDPISGHTALYWYRQSLGQGLEFLIYFQGNSAPDKSGLPSDRFSAERTGGSVSTLTIQRTQQEDSAVYLCASSTGPNYGYTFGSGTRLTVV.

V usage is TRBV6-2 or TRBV6-3 and J usage is TRBJ1-2, with D perhaps TRBD1 (6 bases). The V end lost 5 bases, the J end lost 5 bases, and 18 bases lay between the germline ends. Germline assignment: CDR1 MNHEY and CDR2 SVGEGT. The CDR3 totals 15 residues. CDR3 residues: CASSRLTGIGYGYTF. The CDR3 nucleotides are TGTGCCAGCAGTCGTCTAACAGGGATAGGGTATGGCTACACCTTC.

The gene calls are TRBV20-1 and TRBJ1-1; D is possibly TRBD1 (5 bases). With 3 bases removed from V and 0 bases from J, the gap between germline ends came to 11 bases. Germline V CDR1 and CDR2: DFQATT, SNEGSKA (reference sequence). This CDR3 spans 14 amino acids. For the CDR3, the DNA is TGCAGTGCTAGTTGGAGAGGGGTGAACACTGAAGCTTTCTTT. Protein product: CSASWRGVNTEAFF.

The chain uses TRBV27 and TRBJ2-3, with 12 bases that match TRBD2. Germline CDR1 MNHEY, CDR2 SMNVEV (reference sequence). After removal of 2 bases from V and 7 bases from J, the junction contained 4 bases not matched to a gene. This CDR3 is 15 amino acids long. The CDR3 protein is CASSLTTSGRYTQYF. CDR3 DNA: TGTGCCAGCAGTTTAACTACTAGCGGGAGGTATACGCAGTATTTT.

The chain carries TRBV7-2 and TRBJ2-7; 9 nucleotides align to TRBD2. Unmatched junction bases numbered 8, after V lost 4 bases and J lost 4 bases. From germline, CDR1 is SGHTA and CDR2 FQGNSA. The CDR3 spans 15 residues. CDR3 in amino acids: CASSSEAGGLYEQYF. For the CDR3, the DNA is TGTGCCAGCAGCTCCGAGGCGGGAGGGTTGTACGAGCAGTACTTC.

This clonotype has a handful of counts. The chain carries TRBV27 and TRBJ2-3; 16 nucleotides agree with TRBD2. J lost 3 bases, V lost 6 bases, and 9 bases had no gene match. Germline CDR1 reads MNHEY; CDR2 reads SMNVEV (reference sequence). The CDR3 is 18 residues long. CDR3 coding DNA: TGTGCCAGCAGACCCCCGGGACTAGCGGGGGGGCGAACAGATACGCAGTATTTT. Translated, it gives CASRPPGLAGGRTDTQYF.

The CDR3 reads CASSLAGGYEQYF. CDR3 DNA sequence: TGTGCCAGCAGCTTAGCAGGAGGGTACGAGCAGTACTTC. The V and J genes are TRBV7-3 and TRBJ2-7, with D possibly being TRBD2 (6 bases). From germline, CDR1 is SGHTA and CDR2 FQGTGA. V lost 2 bases, J lost 4 bases, and 9 bases lay in between. The CDR3 is 13 residues long.

The chain employs TRBV12-3 or TRBV12-4 and TRBJ1-2; D call uncertain. The CDR3 loop spans 14 amino acids. Trimming took off 1 base at V and 7 bases at J, with 13 bases between the two ends. CDR3: CASSLGSGSGGYTF. The CDR3 coding sequence is TGTGCCAGCAGTTTAGGATCCGGTTCGGGTGGCTACACCTTC.

The sample holds a few counts of this clonotype. The V gene is TRBV6-2 or TRBV6-3, the J gene TRBJ2-7; D is uncertain. V gave up 0 bases and J gave up 3 bases, with 9 bases separating them. This CDR3 is built from 14 residues. Germline values: CDR1 MNHEY, CDR2 SVGEGT. CDR3 sequence: CASSYSFPVYEQYF. The CDR3 coding sequence is TGTGCCAGCAGTTACTCGTTTCCCGTCTACGAGCAGTACTTC.

This clonotype showed up just a few times. The chain employs TRBV11-3 and TRBJ1-1; D is uncertain. The CDR3 length is 14 residues. Germline-derived CDR1 and CDR2 are SGHNT and YENEEA. The V gene lost 4 bases and the J gene lost 1 base, with 10 bases spanning the gap. The CDR3 bases are TGTGCCAGCAGCTCGCCAGCAGCGAACACTGAAGCTTTCTTT. Its protein is CASSSPAANTEAFF.

This chain uses TRBV19 with TRBJ1-3; D is possibly TRBD1 (5 bases). Germline values: CDR1 LNHDA, CDR2 SQIVND (reference sequence). The CDR3 loop spans 13 amino acids. V was pared by 5 bases and J by 3 bases, with 8 bases between. CDR3 region: CASSGGFGNTIYF. The CDR3 DNA follows: TGTGCCAGTAGTGGGGGATTTGGAAACACCATATATTTT. Based on the CDR3 plus reference TRBV19 and TRBJ1-3, the full variable domain is DGGITQSPKYLFRKEGQNVTLSCEQNLNHDAMYWYRQDPGQGLRLIYYSQIVNDFQKGDIAEGYSVSREKKESFPLTVTSAQKNPTAFYLCASSGGFGNTIYFGEGSWLTVV.

This clonotype was observed a handful of times. V usage is TRBV6-1 and J usage is TRBJ1-5; D ambiguous. Germline V gives CDR1 MNHNS, CDR2 SASEGT. This CDR3 contains 12 residues. The V end was cut by 1 base, the J end by 5 bases, with 3 bases between. This chain's CDR3 is CASSEEYQPQHF. DNA of the CDR3: TGTGCCAGCAGTGAAGAGTATCAGCCCCAGCATTTT.

This clonotype was observed a handful of times. This rearrangement joins TRBV20-1 to TRBJ2-5; D tentatively fits TRBD1 or TRBD2 (5 bases each). Looked up from germline, CDR1 is DFQATT and CDR2 is SNEGSKA (reference sequence). V lost 0 bases, J lost 2 bases, and 13 bases lay in between. This CDR3 region has 15 residues. The CDR3 loop reads CSARDPGRTQETQYF. The CDR3 DNA reads TGCAGTGCTAGAGATCCAGGGAGAACACAAGAGACCCAGTACTTC.

The gene calls are TRBV6-1 and TRBJ1-1; D unclear. The CDR3 runs to 13 residues. With 6 bases removed from V and 8 bases from J, the gap between germline ends came to 16 bases. Germline CDR1 is MNHNS and CDR2 is SASEGT. The CDR3 reads CASRMDGLEEAFF. The CDR3 DNA reads TGTGCCAGCAGAATGGACGGCCTGGAGGAAGCTTTCTTT.